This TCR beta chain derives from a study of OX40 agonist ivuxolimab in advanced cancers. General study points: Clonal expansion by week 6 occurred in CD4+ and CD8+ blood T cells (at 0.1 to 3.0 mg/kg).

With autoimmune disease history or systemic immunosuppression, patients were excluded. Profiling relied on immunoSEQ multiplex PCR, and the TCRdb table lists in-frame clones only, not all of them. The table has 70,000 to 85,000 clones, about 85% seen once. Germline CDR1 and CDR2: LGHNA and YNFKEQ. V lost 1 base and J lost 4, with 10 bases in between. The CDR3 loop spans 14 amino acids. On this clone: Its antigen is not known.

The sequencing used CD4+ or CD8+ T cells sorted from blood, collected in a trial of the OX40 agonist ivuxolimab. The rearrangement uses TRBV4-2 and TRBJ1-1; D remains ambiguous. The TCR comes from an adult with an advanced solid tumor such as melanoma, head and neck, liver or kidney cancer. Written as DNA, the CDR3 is TGTGCCAGCAGCCAAGCAAGGCTCTCCACTGAAGCTTTCTTT. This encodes CASSQARLSTEAFF.